These 9 T cell receptor beta chains originate from one sample sequenced in a study of T cell responses to AZD1222 COVID-19 vaccine. Generated by immunoSEQ multiplex PCR, the TCRdb table keeps only in-frame clones and is missing some. This sample carries about 120,000 clones, 70% to 90% of them seen once, and the ten largest clones take 10%. The input for sequencing was peripheral blood, taken on day 0 of AZD1222 vaccination. The receptors were gathered from an adult in good health.

The rearrangement joins TRBV6-4 to TRBJ1-2; weak D call: TRBD1 (6 bases). The V end was cut by 3 bases, the J end by 4 bases, with 9 bases between. Germline loops: CDR1 MRHNA, CDR2 SNTAGT. The CDR3 has 13 amino acids. This CDR3 reads CASSETGTYGYTF. In DNA, the CDR3 is TGTGCCAGCAGTGAAACAGGGACCTATGGCTACACCTTC.

The chain is built from TRBV19 and TRBJ2-4; TRBD2 matches at 8 bases. The CDR3 totals 15 residues. J gave up 3 bases and V 7 bases, and 8 bases lay outside the gene matches. Looked up from germline, CDR1 is LNHDA and CDR2 is SQIVND (reference sequence). The CDR3 sequence: CASNPGSGGKNIQYF. In DNA, the CDR3 is TGTGCCAGTAACCCAGGGAGCGGGGGCAAAAACATTCAGTACTTC. Together with reference TRBV19 and TRBJ2-4, the CDR3 gives the full variable domain: DGGITQSPKYLFRKEGQNVTLSCEQNLNHDAMYWYRQDPGQGLRLIYYSQIVNDFQKGDIAEGYSVSREKKESFPLTVTSAQKNPTAFYLCASNPGSGGKNIQYFGAGTRLSVL.

Written as DNA, the CDR3 is TGTGCCAGCAGTTTCCCCCCGGGGGAGCAGTACTTC. This encodes CASSFPPGEQYF. The gene calls are TRBV28 and TRBJ2-7, with a possible D match to TRBD2 (5 bases). Germline V gives CDR1 MDHEN, CDR2 SYDVKM. V was cut by 3 bases and J by 7 bases, with 10 bases left in between. The CDR3 runs 12 residues.

The CDR3 coding sequence is TGTGCCAGCAGTTCGGTCAGGGGGCGGTTTACCGGGGAGCTGTTTTTT. Its protein is CASSSVRGRFTGELFF. The chain links TRBV6-5 to TRBJ2-2; 8 bases align to TRBD1. The CDR3 sequence is 16 residues long. Germline V gene sequence: CDR1 MNHEY, CDR2 SVGAGI. V lost 4 bases and J lost 5; bases outside the gene matches: 9.

The gene calls are TRBV2 and TRBJ1-5, with D hard to call. Trimming removed 6 bases from V and 3 bases from J, with 12 bases in between. Germline CDR1 reads SNHLY; CDR2 reads FYNNEI. This CDR3 is built from 14 residues. The CDR3 DNA sequence: TGTGCCAGCAGGGAGGAACAGATCAATCAGCCCCAGCATTTT. Translation: CASREEQINQPQHF.

The chain carries TRBV18 and TRBJ2-7, with D possibly TRBD2 on 5 matching bases. V lost 3 bases and J lost 5, with 17 bases in between. The CDR3 loop spans 15 amino acids. Germline lookup yields CDR1 KGHSH and CDR2 LQKENI. This chain's CDR3 is CASSPRTGGGHEQYF. CDR3 nucleotide sequence: TGTGCCAGCTCACCGCGGACGGGCGGAGGCCACGAGCAGTACTTC.

The CDR3 loop reads CASSLGVGEQETQYF. CDR3 DNA: TGTGCCAGCAGCTTAGGCGTGGGGGAACAAGAGACCCAGTACTTC. The chain uses TRBV11-3 and TRBJ2-5; D tentatively fits TRBD1 or TRBD2 (5 bases each). Germline loops: CDR1 SGHNT, CDR2 YENEEA. The CDR3 is made up of 15 amino acids. V lost 1 base, J lost 2 bases, and 11 bases lay in between.

The CDR3 loop is CASSAVLRLDSTDTQYF. CDR3 bases: TGTGCCAGCAGCGCAGTTCTCAGGTTAGACTCCACAGATACGCAGTATTTT. This chain connects TRBV9 to TRBJ2-3; no reliable D call. Germline CDR1 SGDLS, CDR2 YYNGEE. Trimming removed 3 bases from V and 2 bases from J, with 19 bases in between. This CDR3 has 17 residues. Full variable domain (rest looked up from reference TRBV9 and TRBJ2-3): DSGVTQTPKHLITATGQRVTLRCSPRSGDLSVYWYQQSLDQGLQFLIQYYNGEERAKGNILERFSAQQFPDLHSELNLSSLELGDSALYFCASSAVLRLDSTDTQYFGPGTRLTVL.

As regards this clone: The junction shows a germline mismatch at one end, possibly a read error. V usage is TRBV28 and J usage is TRBJ1-4, with 7 bases identical to TRBD1. CDR1 is MDHEN and CDR2 is SYDVKM in the germline V gene. The CDR3 loop spans 18 amino acids. The CDR3 DNA is TGTGCCAGCAGTTTATGGAACAGGGGCCGTACAACTCATGAAAAACTGTTTTTT. This encodes CASSLWNRGRTTHEKLFF.